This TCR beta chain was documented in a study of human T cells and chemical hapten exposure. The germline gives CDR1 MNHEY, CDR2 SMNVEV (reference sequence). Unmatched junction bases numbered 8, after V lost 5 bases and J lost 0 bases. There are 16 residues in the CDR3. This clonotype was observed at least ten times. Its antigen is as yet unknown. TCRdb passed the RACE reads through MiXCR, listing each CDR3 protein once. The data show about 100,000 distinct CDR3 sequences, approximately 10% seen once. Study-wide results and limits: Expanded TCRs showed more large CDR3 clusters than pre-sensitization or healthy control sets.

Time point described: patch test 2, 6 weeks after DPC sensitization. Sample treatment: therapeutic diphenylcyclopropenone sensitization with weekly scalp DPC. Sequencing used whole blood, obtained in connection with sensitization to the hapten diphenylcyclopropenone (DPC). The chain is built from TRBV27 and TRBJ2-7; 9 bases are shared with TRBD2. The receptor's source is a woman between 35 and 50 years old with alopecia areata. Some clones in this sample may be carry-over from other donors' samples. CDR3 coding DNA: TGTGCCAGCAGTCCTCGACTAGCGGCCCGCTCCTACGAGCAGTACTTC. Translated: CASSPRLAARSYEQYF.